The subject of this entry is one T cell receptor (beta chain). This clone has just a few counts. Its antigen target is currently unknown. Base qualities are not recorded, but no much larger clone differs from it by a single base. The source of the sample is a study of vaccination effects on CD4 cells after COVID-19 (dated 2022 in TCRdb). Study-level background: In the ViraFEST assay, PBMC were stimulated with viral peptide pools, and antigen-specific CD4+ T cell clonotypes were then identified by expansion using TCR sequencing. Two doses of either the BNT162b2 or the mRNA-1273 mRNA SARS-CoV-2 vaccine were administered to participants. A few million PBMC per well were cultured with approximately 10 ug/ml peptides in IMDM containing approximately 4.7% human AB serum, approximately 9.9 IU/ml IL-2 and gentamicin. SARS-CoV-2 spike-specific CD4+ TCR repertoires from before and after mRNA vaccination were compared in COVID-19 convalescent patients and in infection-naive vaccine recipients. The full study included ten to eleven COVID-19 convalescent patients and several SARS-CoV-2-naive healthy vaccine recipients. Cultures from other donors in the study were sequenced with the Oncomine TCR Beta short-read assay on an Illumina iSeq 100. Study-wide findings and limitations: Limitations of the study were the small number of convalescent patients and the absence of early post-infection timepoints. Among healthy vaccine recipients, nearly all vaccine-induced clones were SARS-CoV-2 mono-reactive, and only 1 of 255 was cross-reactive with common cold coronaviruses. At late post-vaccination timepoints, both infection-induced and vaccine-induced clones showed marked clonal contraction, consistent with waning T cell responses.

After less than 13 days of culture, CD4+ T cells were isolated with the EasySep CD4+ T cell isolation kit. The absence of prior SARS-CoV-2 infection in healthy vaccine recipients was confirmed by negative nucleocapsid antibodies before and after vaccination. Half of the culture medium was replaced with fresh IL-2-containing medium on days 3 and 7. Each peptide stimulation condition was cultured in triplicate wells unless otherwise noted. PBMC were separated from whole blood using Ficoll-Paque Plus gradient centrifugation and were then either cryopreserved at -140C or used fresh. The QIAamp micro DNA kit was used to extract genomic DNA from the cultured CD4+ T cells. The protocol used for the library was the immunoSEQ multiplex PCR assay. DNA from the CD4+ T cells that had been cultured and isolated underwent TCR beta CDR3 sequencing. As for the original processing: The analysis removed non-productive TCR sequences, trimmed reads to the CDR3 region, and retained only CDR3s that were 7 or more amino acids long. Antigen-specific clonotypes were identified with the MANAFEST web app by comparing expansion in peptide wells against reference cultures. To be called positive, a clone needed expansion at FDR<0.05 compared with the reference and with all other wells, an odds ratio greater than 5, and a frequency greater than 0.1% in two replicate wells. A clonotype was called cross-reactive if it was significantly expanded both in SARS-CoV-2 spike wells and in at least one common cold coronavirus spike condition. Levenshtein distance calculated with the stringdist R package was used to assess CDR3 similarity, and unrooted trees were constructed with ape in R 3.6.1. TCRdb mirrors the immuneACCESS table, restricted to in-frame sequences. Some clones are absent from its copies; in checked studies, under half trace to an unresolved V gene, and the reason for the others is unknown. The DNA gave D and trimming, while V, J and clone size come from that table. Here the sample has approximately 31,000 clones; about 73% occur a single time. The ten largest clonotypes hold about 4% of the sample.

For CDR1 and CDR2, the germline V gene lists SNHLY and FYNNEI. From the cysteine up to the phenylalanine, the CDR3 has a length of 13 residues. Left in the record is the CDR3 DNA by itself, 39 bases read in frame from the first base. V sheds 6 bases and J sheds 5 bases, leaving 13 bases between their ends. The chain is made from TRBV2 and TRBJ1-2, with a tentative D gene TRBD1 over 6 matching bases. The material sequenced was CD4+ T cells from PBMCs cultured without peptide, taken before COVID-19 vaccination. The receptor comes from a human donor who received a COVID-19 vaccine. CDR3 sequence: CASSAGERYGYTF. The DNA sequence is TGTGCCAGCAGCGCAGGGGAACGGTATGGCTACACCTTC.